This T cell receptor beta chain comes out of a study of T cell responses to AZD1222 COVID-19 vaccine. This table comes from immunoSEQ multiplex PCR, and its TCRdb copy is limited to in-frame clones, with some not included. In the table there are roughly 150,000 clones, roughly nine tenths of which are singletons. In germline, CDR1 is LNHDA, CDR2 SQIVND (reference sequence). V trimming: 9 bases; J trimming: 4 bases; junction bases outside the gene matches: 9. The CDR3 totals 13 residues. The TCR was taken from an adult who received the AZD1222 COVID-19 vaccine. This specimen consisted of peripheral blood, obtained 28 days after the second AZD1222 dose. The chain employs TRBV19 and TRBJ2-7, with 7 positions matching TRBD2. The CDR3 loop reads CASFGTIWYEQYF. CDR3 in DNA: TGTGCCAGCTTCGGGACTATCTGGTACGAGCAGTACTTC.